What follows are 25 T cell receptor beta chains derived from one specimen sequenced in a study of shared clonotypes between healthy human individuals (dated by TCRdb to about 2020). The library was built by means of the immunoSEQ multiplex PCR assay. In TCRdb, the immuneACCESS table is reduced to in-frame sequences with V and J assigned. These tables do not hold every clone; where another copy was compared, an unresolved V gene accounts for under half, and the others remain unexplained. This sample holds some 2,100,000 clones; nearly 97% were observed only once. The ten largest clones capture 0.1% to 0.15% of the sample. The source material was naive CD4+ T cells sorted from blood. The label giving this sample's cell subset or site can be read as: CD45RA+ positively selected. These receptors all stem from a young man in good health.

The chain joins TRBV9 to TRBJ2-5; perhaps D is TRBD1 or TRBD2 (5 bases each). This CDR3 has 17 amino acids. Germline lookup yields CDR1 SGDLS and CDR2 YYNGEE. The germline V and J ends were trimmed by 1 base and 4 bases, with 20 bases remaining between them. The CDR3 DNA sequence: TGTGCCAGCAGCGTAATGGGGGAGTACCTACTTACAGAGACCCAGTACTTC. Protein: CASSVMGEYLLTETQYF. The full variable domain, its missing parts supplied by reference TRBV9 and TRBJ2-5, is DSGVTQTPKHLITATGQRVTLRCSPRSGDLSVYWYQQSLDQGLQFLIQYYNGEERAKGNILERFSAQQFPDLHSELNLSSLELGDSALYFCASSVMGEYLLTETQYFGPGTRLLVL.

The rearrangement joins TRBV6-5 to TRBJ1-1, with D maybe TRBD1 (6 bases). V was shortened by 5 bases and J by 10 bases, with 11 bases between the two germline ends. This CDR3 comprises 11 residues. Germline V lookup: CDR1 MNHEY, CDR2 SVGAGI. The CDR3 is CASSNRVGAFF. The CDR3 DNA follows: TGTGCCAGCAGTAACAGGGTTGGAGCTTTCTTT.

The J gene is TRBJ2-5, the V gene TRBV12-5, with TRBD2 as a possible D gene (6 bases). The germline V gene encodes CDR1 LGHNT and CDR2 FRNRAP. Between the trimmed V and J ends, which lost 7 bases and 9 bases, there was a span of 15 bases. The CDR3 runs 12 residues. The CDR3 protein is CASEAVPGAQYF. The CDR3 nucleotides are TGTGCTAGTGAAGCTGTTCCGGGGGCCCAGTACTTC.

The V and J genes are TRBV15 and TRBJ1-2; no clear D gene. The length of the CDR3 is 15 residues. The germline CDR1 and CDR2 sequences are LNHNV and YYDKDF (reference sequence). The V end lost 2 bases, the J end lost 7 bases, and 17 bases lay between the germline ends. DNA of the CDR3: TGTGCCACCAGCAGAAACCCAACAGCTTTAGGTGGCTACACCTTC. Its protein is CATSRNPTALGGYTF.

This chain links TRBV7-8 with TRBJ2-2; D is unresolved. The CDR3 has 15 residues. The V gene's germline CDR1 is SGHVS and CDR2 FQNEAQ. V lost 0 bases, J lost 1 base, and 6 bases lay in between. In DNA, the CDR3 is TGTGCCAGCAGCTTAGCGGGCCTGAACACCGGGGAGCTGTTTTTT. This sequence encodes CASSLAGLNTGELFF.

This chain uses TRBV5-1 with TRBJ2-6, with D tentatively TRBD1 (6 bases). V was shortened by 5 bases and J by 3 bases, with 6 bases between the two germline ends. Per the germline V gene, CDR1 is SGHRS and CDR2 is YFSETQ. The CDR3 is made up of 13 amino acids. CDR3 sequence reads: CASRDSGANVLTF. In DNA form, the CDR3 reads TGCGCCAGCAGGGACAGTGGGGCCAACGTCCTGACTTTC.

The V call is TRBV27, the J call TRBJ1-2; D is possibly TRBD1 (5 bases). Germline V CDR1 and CDR2: MNHEY, SMNVEV (reference sequence). CDR3 size: 14 residues. Trimming cost V 5 bases and J 7 bases, with 17 bases left between them. DNA of the CDR3: TGTGCCAGCAGTCCAGGGACGGCGTCGATTGGCTACACCTTC. Its translation: CASSPGTASIGYTF.

As regards this clone: The sample has other DNA sequences that encode this CDR3 too. The genes are TRBV19 and TRBJ2-7; 8 nucleotides agree with TRBD1. V lost 3 bases to trimming and J lost 2 bases; unmatched junction nucleotides: 3. Germline V gene lookup returns CDR1 LNHDA and CDR2 SQIVND (reference sequence). The CDR3 spans 14 residues. CDR3 sequence (DNA): TGTGCCAGTAGTATCGGACAGGGAACCTACGAGCAGTACTTC. The encoded protein is CASSIGQGTYEQYF.

This chain connects TRBV5-5 to TRBJ2-7, with D possibly being TRBD2 (5 bases). V dropped 0 bases and J dropped 3 bases, with 13 bases sitting between them. The germline gives CDR1 SGHKS, CDR2 YYEKEE (reference sequence). The length of the CDR3 is 15 residues. CDR3 coding DNA: TGTGCCAGCAGCTTGGCCGGTGGAGAGGGCTACGAGCAGTACTTC. Translating gives CASSLAGGEGYEQYF.

V is TRBV15 and J is TRBJ2-7; no reliable D call. This CDR3 is built from 13 residues. The germline V gene has CDR1 LNHNV and CDR2 YYDKDF (reference sequence). The germline V and J ends were trimmed by 0 bases and 12 bases, with 15 bases remaining between them. This chain's CDR3 is CATSRDRASFRYF. For the CDR3, the DNA is TGTGCCACCAGCAGAGATCGGGCGAGCTTTCGGTACTTC.

The chain is built from TRBV27 and TRBJ2-1; D might be TRBD2 (5 bases). The CDR3 extends over 14 amino acids. Germline V CDR1 and CDR2: MNHEY, SMNVEV (reference sequence). V was cut by 2 bases and J by 9 bases, with 14 bases left in between. The CDR3 DNA follows: TGTGCCAGCAGTTTAGGAGCCCCGGGATCTGAGCAGTTCTTC. Its protein product is CASSLGAPGSEQFF.

V is TRBV6-1 and J is TRBJ2-7; D might be TRBD1 or TRBD2, each matching 5 bases. Trimming shortened V by 4 bases and J by 1 base, and 11 bases separated the two germline ends. The V gene's germline CDR1 is MNHNS and CDR2 SASEGT. The CDR3 covers 14 residues. The CDR3, as DNA: TGTGCCAGCAGTGGATTTGGGGGTTCCTACGAGCAGTACTTC. Its protein is CASSGFGGSYEQYF.

J is TRBJ1-3 and V is TRBV2; 8 nucleotides line up with TRBD1. CDR3 length: 14 amino acids. Germline V gene sequence: CDR1 SNHLY, CDR2 FYNNEI. V dropped 10 bases and J dropped 0; count of bases not matched to a gene: 5. DNA for the CDR3: TGTGCCAAACAAACAGGGGGCTCTGGAAACACCATATATTTT. It encodes CAKQTGGSGNTIYF.

V usage is TRBV2 and J usage is TRBJ2-5; possibly TRBD1 or TRBD2 for D (5 bases each). The CDR3 extends over 13 amino acids. V lost 9 bases, J lost 2 bases, and 13 bases lay in between. Germline V gene lookup returns CDR1 SNHLY and CDR2 FYNNEI. CDR3 amino acids: CASATGTQETQYF. In DNA form, the CDR3 reads TGTGCCAGTGCGACCGGGACGCAAGAGACCCAGTACTTC. The variable domain in full, with the rest retrieved from reference TRBV2 and TRBJ2-5, is EPEVTQTPSHQVTQMGQEVILRCVPISNHLYFYWYRQILGQKVEFLVSFYNNEISEKSEIFDDQFSVERPDGSNFTLKIRSTKLEDSAMYFCASATGTQETQYFGPGTRLLVL.

Details on this clone: Other DNA sequences in this specimen translate into the identical CDR3. The chain combines TRBV7-9 with TRBJ1-1; tentatively, D is TRBD1 (5 bases). This CDR3 has 13 amino acids. Germline V gene sequence: CDR1 SEHNR, CDR2 FQNEAQ (reference sequence). Trimming removed 3 bases at V and 1 base at J, with 6 bases between. CDR3 nucleotide sequence: TGTGCCAGCAGCTTGCAGGGGAACACTGAAGCTTTCTTT. Translation: CASSLQGNTEAFF.

This rearrangement joins TRBV2 to TRBJ1-1, with D hard to call. The CDR3 sequence is 13 residues long. Germline loops: CDR1 SNHLY, CDR2 FYNNEI. Trimming removed 6 bases from V and 7 bases from J, with 15 bases in between. The CDR3 region has the DNA TGTGCCAGCAGGGGCCTAGGGAGGAGTGAAGCTTTCTTT. Amino acids: CASRGLGRSEAFF.

The chain combines TRBV5-4 with TRBJ1-2, with 8 bases aligning to TRBD1. The CDR3 is made up of 15 amino acids. The germline gives CDR1 SGHNT, CDR2 YYREEE (reference sequence). Losses at the gene ends were 3 bases for V and 4 bases for J; bases not matched to a gene: 8. CDR3 protein: CASSSGTGSVYGYTF. CDR3 nucleotide sequence: TGTGCCAGCAGCTCGGGGACAGGAAGCGTCTATGGCTACACCTTC.

The rearrangement joins TRBV28 to TRBJ2-7; possibly TRBD2 for D (6 bases). The germline V gene encodes CDR1 MDHEN and CDR2 SYDVKM. V was cut by 6 bases and J by 0 bases, with 27 bases left in between. CDR3 length: 19 residues. The CDR3 loop is CASRSSAGVLGMHSYEQYF. CDR3 DNA: TGTGCCAGCAGGTCTAGCGCCGGAGTCTTGGGGATGCACTCCTACGAGCAGTACTTC.

The rearrangement uses TRBV11-2 and TRBJ2-7, with a weak D call TRBD2 (6 bases). Trimming left V 2 bases short and J 7 bases short, with 18 bases between. CDR3 length: 15 residues. CDR1 SGHAT and CDR2 FQNNGV come from the germline V gene. The CDR3 region is CASSLTDGGTWEQYF. DNA for the CDR3: TGTGCCAGCAGCTTAACGGATGGGGGGACTTGGGAGCAGTACTTC.

This chain links TRBV11-2 with TRBJ1-2; D possibly corresponds to TRBD1 (5 bases). The CDR3 consists of 14 residues. The germline CDR1 and CDR2 sequences are SGHAT and FQNNGV. V dropped 5 bases and J dropped 0 bases, with 10 bases sitting between them. CDR3: CASSAGPANYGYTF. The CDR3 DNA is TGTGCCAGCAGCGCGGGACCCGCTAACTATGGCTACACCTTC.

This chain joins TRBV19 and TRBJ2-3; 8 bases are a match to TRBD1. The CDR3 runs 19 residues. Trimming took 6 bases from V and 2 from J; bases not matched to a gene: 19. The germline V gene has CDR1 LNHDA and CDR2 SQIVND (reference sequence). The CDR3 reads CASRPLLGRGRRITDTQYF. DNA of the CDR3: TGTGCCAGTAGACCCCTATTGGGCAGGGGGCGCAGGATCACAGATACGCAGTATTTT.

This chain uses TRBV9 with TRBJ2-3, with 9 bases that match TRBD1. V trimming: 0 bases; J trimming: 2 bases; junction bases outside the gene matches: 4. This CDR3 is built from 16 residues. Germline assignment: CDR1 SGDLS and CDR2 YYNGEE. CDR3 sequence: CASSVGTGEPTDTQYF. CDR3 DNA sequence: TGTGCCAGCAGCGTAGGGACAGGGGAGCCCACAGATACGCAGTATTTT.

The rearrangement links TRBV18 to TRBJ1-1, with a weak D call TRBD1 (5 bases). The CDR3 loop spans 15 amino acids. Germline V lookup: CDR1 KGHSH, CDR2 LQKENI. V dropped 3 bases and J dropped 4 bases, with 15 bases sitting between them. This CDR3 is CASSPFRDEGTEAFF. The CDR3 coding sequence is TGTGCCAGCTCACCCTTCCGGGACGAGGGCACTGAAGCTTTCTTT. Drawing the rest from reference TRBV18 and TRBJ1-1, the complete variable domain is NAGVMQNPRHLVRRRGQEARLRCSPMKGHSHVYWYRQLPEEGLKFMVYLQKENIIDESGMPKERFSAEFPKEGPSILRIQQVVRGDSAAYFCASSPFRDEGTEAFFGQGTRLTVV.

The genes are TRBV6-1 and TRBJ2-4; perhaps TRBD1 as D (6 bases). CDR3 length: 14 residues. Germline loops: CDR1 MNHNS, CDR2 SASEGT. V was shortened by 8 bases and J by 0 bases, with 11 bases between the two germline ends. The CDR3 DNA follows: TGTGCCAGCGGGACAACGGTAGCCAAAAACATTCAGTACTTC. It is translated as CASGTTVAKNIQYF.

The chain uses TRBV19 and TRBJ1-2; D perhaps matches TRBD1 (5 bases). CDR1 and CDR2 (germline): LNHDA, SQIVND (reference sequence). There are 15 residues in the CDR3. The V gene lost 6 bases and the J gene lost 6 bases, with 20 bases spanning the gap. The CDR3 sequence: CASRPPGSRLDGYTF. In DNA, the CDR3 is TGTGCCAGTAGACCCCCAGGGAGTCGATTGGATGGCTACACCTTC.